Shown below are 16 T cell receptor beta chains from a single sample sequenced in a study of cytomegalovirus exposure and HLA in healthy donors. Profiling relied on immunoSEQ multiplex PCR, and the TCRdb table lists in-frame clones only, not all of them. The table shows about 340,000 clones, with roughly 89% occurring only once. Sequencing was carried out using PBMCs. These receptor sequences come from a woman aged 18-35 years in good health and CMV-seronegative.

The chain has TRBV5-1 and TRBJ1-3; 9 positions match TRBD1. J was trimmed by 0 bases and V by 0 bases; bases with no gene match: 1. The CDR3 loop spans 16 amino acids. In germline, CDR1 is SGHRS, CDR2 YFSETQ. CDR3 DNA sequence: TGCGCCAGCAGCTTGGAACAGGGGGCCTCTGGAAACACCATATATTTT. It encodes CASSLEQGASGNTIYF.

The chain has TRBV19 and TRBJ1-4; D gene uncertain. V dropped 7 bases and J dropped 0 bases, with 9 bases sitting between them. This CDR3 is 14 amino acids long. CDR1 is LNHDA and CDR2 is SQIVND in the germline V gene (reference sequence). The chain's CDR3 is CASKPSATNEKLFF. The CDR3 nucleotides are TGTGCCAGTAAACCCAGCGCAACTAATGAAAAACTGTTTTTT.

The chain employs TRBV4-3 and TRBJ2-3; unclear D gene. With 0 bases removed from V and 7 bases from J, the gap between germline ends came to 11 bases. Germline CDR1 and CDR2: LGHNA and YSLEER. CDR3 length: 14 residues. The CDR3 coding sequence is TGCGCCAGCAGCCAAGATTTTTACCAGAATACGCAGTATTTT. Protein sequence: CASSQDFYQNTQYF.

This chain uses TRBV7-2 with TRBJ1-1; a weak D match, TRBD1 (5 bases). The V gene lost 5 bases and the J gene lost 5 bases, with 12 bases spanning the gap. Looked up from germline, CDR1 is SGHTA and CDR2 is FQGNSA. This CDR3 has 13 residues. The CDR3 region is CASSLDGGTEAFF. CDR3 DNA sequence: TGTGCCAGCAGCCTTGACGGGGGTACTGAAGCTTTCTTT.

The chain combines TRBV7-9 with TRBJ2-1; possible D gene TRBD1, 6 bases. V was trimmed by 2 bases and J by 8 bases, leaving 13 bases between them. This CDR3 has 14 amino acids. The germline CDR1 and CDR2 sequences are SEHNR and FQNEAQ (reference sequence). CDR3 loop: CASSLTGWVDEQFF. In DNA, the CDR3 is TGTGCCAGCAGCTTAACAGGGTGGGTAGATGAGCAGTTCTTC.

The chain combines TRBV6-6 with TRBJ2-4; perhaps TRBD2 as D (5 bases). Germline values: CDR1 MNHNY, CDR2 SVGAGI (reference sequence). V lost 6 bases to trimming and J lost 4 bases, with 10 bases between them. There are 13 residues in the CDR3. The CDR3 here is CASRLGEKNIQYF. The CDR3 nucleotides are TGTGCCAGCAGGCTCGGGGAAAAAAACATTCAGTACTTC.

This sequence joins TRBV11-1 and TRBJ2-3; D is unresolved. The V gene's germline CDR1 is SGHAT and CDR2 FQDESV (reference sequence). The CDR3 contains 14 residues. With 1 base removed from V and 2 bases from J, the gap between germline ends came to 7 bases. The CDR3 sequence is CASSLGVNTDTQYF. The CDR3 DNA reads as TGTGCCAGCAGCTTAGGTGTAAACACAGATACGCAGTATTTT.

This chain uses TRBV4-3 with TRBJ2-3; 11 positions agree with TRBD2. In germline, CDR1 is LGHNA, CDR2 YSLEER. Losses at the gene ends were 1 base for V and 4 bases for J; bases not matched to a gene: 10. The CDR3 is made up of 18 amino acids. Here the CDR3 reads CASSQATSGSTGADTQYF. The CDR3 bases are TGCGCCAGCAGCCAAGCCACTAGCGGGAGTACGGGCGCAGATACGCAGTATTTT.

The chain links TRBV4-2 to TRBJ1-1; tentatively, D is TRBD1 (5 bases). The germline gives CDR1 LGHNA, CDR2 YNFKEQ. The length of the CDR3 is 14 residues. V was clipped by 4 bases and J by 0 bases, with 9 bases between them. The CDR3 DNA sequence: TGTGCCAGCAGCCCGGAAGGGGTGAACACTGAAGCTTTCTTT. Its protein product is CASSPEGVNTEAFF.

The chain carries TRBV19 and TRBJ2-5; TRBD1 aligns across 11 bases. The CDR3 contains 15 residues. Germline values: CDR1 LNHDA, CDR2 SQIVND (reference sequence). The trim removed 4 bases at V and 5 bases at J, leaving 6 bases unmatched. CDR3 DNA sequence: TGTGCCAGTAGTAAGGGGGACAGGGGGAGGGAGACCCAGTACTTC. Its translation is CASSKGDRGRETQYF.

The chain carries TRBV2 and TRBJ2-1; 11 bases agree with TRBD2. V shed 6 bases, J shed 4 bases, and the junction held 5 bases outside the gene matches. The CDR3 totals 15 residues. Germline CDR1 SNHLY, CDR2 FYNNEI. The CDR3, as DNA: TGTGCCAGCAGCCGACTAGCGGGAAAATACAATGAGCAGTTCTTC. Encoded protein: CASSRLAGKYNEQFF.

The V call is TRBV2, the J call TRBJ2-7, with D possibly matching TRBD1 (6 bases). The CDR3 loop spans 13 amino acids. V was clipped by 7 bases and J by 4 bases, with 14 bases between them. Germline V gene sequence: CDR1 SNHLY, CDR2 FYNNEI. CDR3 nucleotides: TGTGCCAGCATCAGGACAGAGGAGTACGAGCAGTACTTC. Its translation: CASIRTEEYEQYF.

The chain links TRBV5-1 to TRBJ2-1; 15 nucleotides align to TRBD2. The V segment lost 0 bases and the J segment 7 bases; nucleotides outside the gene matches: 5. Germline V gives CDR1 SGHRS, CDR2 YFSETQ. CDR3 size: 17 residues. For the CDR3, the DNA is TGCGCCAGCAGCTTGGGGGGACTAGCGGGAGGAGGGAATGAGCAGTTCTTC. Encoded protein: CASSLGGLAGGGNEQFF.

The rearrangement uses TRBV4-2 and TRBJ2-7; 7 bases align to TRBD1. There are 14 residues in the CDR3. The J segment lost 10 bases and the V segment lost 0 bases, leaving 9 bases of the junction unmatched. Germline values: CDR1 LGHNA, CDR2 YNFKEQ. The CDR3 DNA reads as TGTGCCAGCAGCCAAGATGGGACAGAGGGCCTTCAGTACTTC. Translation gives CASSQDGTEGLQYF.

This rearrangement joins TRBV29-1 to TRBJ1-1; D is unclear. CDR1 and CDR2 from the germline V gene are SQVTM and ANQGSEA. This CDR3 is 13 amino acids long. V was trimmed by 4 bases and J by 1 base, leaving 10 bases between them. The DNA for the CDR3 is TGCAGCGTTGCGGCGGAACCGAACACTGAAGCTTTCTTT. Its translation: CSVAAEPNTEAFF.

This rearrangement joins TRBV5-6 to TRBJ1-5; maybe TRBD1 (5 bases). The V gene lost 2 bases and the J gene lost 7 bases, with 7 bases spanning the gap. This CDR3 contains 12 residues. From germline, CDR1 is SGHDT and CDR2 YYEEEE. The CDR3 reads CASSFRGQPQHF. CDR3 bases: TGTGCCAGCAGCTTTAGGGGCCAGCCCCAGCATTTT.